What follows are 24 T cell receptor beta chains derived from one specimen sequenced in a study of response to subunit inactivated influenza vaccine. In TCRdb, the RT-PCR reads were re-called with MiXCR into one record per CDR3 protein. The sample consists of under 850,000 distinct CDR3 sequences, approximately 17% of them appearing once. The sample consisted of PBMCs from blood, taken more than 4 days after vaccination. Receptors originate from a man aged 45-60 years who received an inactivated influenza vaccine.

There are a few counts of this clonotype. The rearrangement joins TRBV5-1 to TRBJ1-3; 8 bases are shared with TRBD1. The CDR3 has 16 residues. The V segment lost 4 bases and the J segment 0 bases; nucleotides outside the gene matches: 6. Germline lookup yields CDR1 SGHRS and CDR2 YFSETQ. CDR3 protein: CASSPRDRSSGNTIYF. Here the CDR3 DNA reads TGCGCCAGCAGCCCCCGGGACAGGAGCTCTGGAAACACCATATATTTT.

This chain joins TRBV7-2 and TRBJ1-2; 8 bases agree with TRBD1. V trimming: 5 bases; J trimming: 8 bases; junction bases outside the gene matches: 7. The germline V gene encodes CDR1 SGHTA and CDR2 FQGNSA. The CDR3 totals 13 residues. The CDR3 DNA is TGTGCCAGCAGCCCGACGGGACAGGAGGGCTACACCTTC. It yields the protein CASSPTGQEGYTF. Full variable domain (remainder filled in from reference TRBV7-2 and TRBJ1-2): GAGVSQSPSNKVTEKGKDVELRCDPISGHTALYWYRQSLGQGLEFLIYFQGNSAPDKSGLPSDRFSAERTGGSVSTLTIQRTQQEDSAVYLCASSPTGQEGYTFGSGTRLTVV.

This chain uses TRBV7-2 with TRBJ2-3, with D perhaps matching TRBD2 (6 bases). The germline V gene has CDR1 SGHTA and CDR2 FQGNSA. The CDR3 runs to 14 residues. V lost 5 bases and J 9 bases, leaving 18 bases between the germline ends. The CDR3 DNA sequence: TGTGCCAGCAGCAGACTAGTCCGCAAGTGGACGCAGTATTTT. The encoded protein is CASSRLVRKWTQYF.

This clonotype showed up just a few times. This chain links TRBV20-1 with TRBJ2-3, with TRBD2 identical over 14 bases. Germline assignment: CDR1 DFQATT and CDR2 SNEGSKA (reference sequence). V lost 2 bases and J lost 9; bases outside the gene matches: 10. The CDR3 length is 16 residues. The CDR3 reads CSARKGLAGGIVTQYF. CDR3 DNA: TGCAGTGCTAGAAAAGGACTAGCGGGGGGCATTGTGACGCAGTATTTT.

CDR3 bases: TGTGCCAGCTCACCACCGGGGAGGGGGAGTTGTACCTTC. Protein sequence: CASSPPGRGSCTF. This chain links TRBV18 with TRBJ1-2, with TRBD1 as a possible D gene (6 bases). Germline V gene sequence: CDR1 KGHSH, CDR2 LQKENI. V lost 0 bases, J lost 14 bases, and 16 bases lay in between. This CDR3 comprises 13 residues.

This clonotype was observed a handful of times. The CDR3 sequence: CSVEGSPDTQYF. In DNA form, the CDR3 reads TGCAGCGTTGAAGGGAGCCCAGATACGCAGTATTTT. The chain carries TRBV29-1 and TRBJ2-3, with D unresolved. The V end was cut by 1 base, the J end by 4 bases, with 6 bases between. CDR3 length: 12 residues. The germline gives CDR1 SQVTM, CDR2 ANQGSEA.

This clonotype was counted between two and nine times. This rearrangement joins TRBV20-1 to TRBJ2-3; a possible D gene is TRBD2 (6 bases). V was shortened by 1 base and J by 5 bases, with 16 bases between the two germline ends. Germline V lookup: CDR1 DFQATT, CDR2 SNEGSKA (reference sequence). The CDR3 is made up of 15 amino acids. The CDR3 loop is CSARGLGGVRDTQYF. The CDR3 nucleotides read TGCAGTGCTAGAGGACTAGGCGGGGTAAGAGATACGCAGTATTTT.

This clonotype turned up a few times. The chain carries TRBV12-3 or TRBV12-4 and TRBJ2-1; TRBD2 aligns across 10 bases. The CDR3 has 15 amino acids. V was clipped by 4 bases and J by 9 bases; unmatched bases: 9. The chain's CDR3 is CASSSSLAGGLEQFF. In DNA, the CDR3 is TGTGCCAGCAGTTCGTCGTTAGCGGGAGGTCTTGAGCAGTTCTTC.

This chain joins TRBV20-1 and TRBJ2-1, with TRBD1 as a possible D gene (7 bases). Per germline, CDR1 DFQATT and CDR2 SNEGSKA (reference sequence). The CDR3 runs 15 residues. Trimming stripped 0 bases from V and 6 bases from J, with 15 bases between. The CDR3 region has the DNA TGCAGTGCTAGAGACCTCAGGGGGGTCTCCAATGAGCAGTTCTTC. Translating it yields CSARDLRGVSNEQFF.

CDR3 sequence reads: CASSYSNDRALGEQYF. CDR3 nucleotide sequence: TGTGCCAGCAGTTACTCGAACGACAGGGCATTAGGCGAGCAGTACTTC. The chain combines TRBV6-5 with TRBJ2-7; the match to TRBD1 covers 7 bases. CDR3 length equals 16 residues. V gave up 0 bases and J gave up 6 bases; unmatched junction bases: 11. Germline loops: CDR1 MNHEY, CDR2 SVGAGI.

The gene calls are TRBV12-3 or TRBV12-4 and TRBJ1-5; tentatively, D is TRBD1 (5 bases). CDR3 length: 14 residues. The V end was cut by 3 bases, the J end by 10 bases, with 16 bases between. The CDR3 DNA follows: TGTGCCAGCAGTTTCGCAGGGCTGGGGGGTCCCCAGCATTTT. Encoded protein: CASSFAGLGGPQHF.

A note on this clonotype: With a much larger clone just one base away, this may be a read error. V usage is TRBV5-1 and J usage is TRBJ1-1; D remains ambiguous. The CDR3 loop spans 12 amino acids. V lost 5 bases and J 0 bases, leaving 5 bases between the germline ends. CDR1 and CDR2 (germline): SGHRS, YFSETQ. CDR3: CASRVLNTEAFF. CDR3 DNA sequence: TGCGCCAGCAGGGTCTTGAACACTGAAGCTTTCTTT.

This clonotype has just a few counts. The chain has TRBV29-1 and TRBJ2-5, with D uncertain. This CDR3 comprises 12 residues. From germline, CDR1 is SQVTM and CDR2 ANQGSEA. V gave up 2 bases and J gave up 4 bases, with 8 bases separating them. CDR3 coding DNA: TGCAGCGTTGAACCTCCAGGAGAGACCCAGTACTTC. Protein product: CSVEPPGETQYF.

The V gene is TRBV30, the J gene TRBJ2-1; 8 bases match TRBD1. Germline CDR1 reads GTSNPN; CDR2 reads SVGIG (reference sequence). The CDR3 contains 13 residues. After removal of 0 bases from V and 12 bases from J, the junction contained 7 bases not matched to a gene. The CDR3 DNA reads TGTGCCTGGAGTGTACAGGGGGTTCCCCGGCAGTTCTTC. Translation: CAWSVQGVPRQFF.

The table lists this clonotype with a few counts. The J gene is TRBJ2-5, the V gene TRBV5-1, with 8 bases matching TRBD2. The CDR3 spans 16 residues. From germline, CDR1 is SGHRS and CDR2 YFSETQ. V gave up 0 bases and J gave up 2 bases; unmatched junction bases: 6. CDR3 in DNA: TGCGCCAGCAGCTTGGCGGGGGGGCTGGGGCAAGAGACCCAGTACTTC. This encodes CASSLAGGLGQETQYF.

The chain employs TRBV27 and TRBJ2-6, with D tentatively TRBD2 (7 bases). Per the germline V gene, CDR1 is MNHEY and CDR2 is SMNVEV (reference sequence). The V and J ends lost 7 bases and 0 bases respectively, with 22 bases between them. This CDR3 spans 19 amino acids. The CDR3 reads CASKGIGGLGLSGANVLTF. The CDR3 DNA reads as TGTGCCAGCAAAGGCATCGGGGGGCTAGGGCTCTCTGGGGCCAACGTCCTGACTTTC. The full variable domain, in which reference TRBV27 and TRBJ2-6 provide the parts outside the CDR3, is EAQVTQNPRYLITVTGKKLTVTCSQNMNHEYMSWYRQDPGLGLRQIYYSMNVEVTDKGDVPEGYKVSRKEKRNFPLILESPSPNQTSLYFCASKGIGGLGLSGANVLTFGAGSRLTVL.

This clonotype showed up just a few times. The chain uses TRBV5-1 and TRBJ2-1; 10 bases fit TRBD2. The V gene end was trimmed by 2 bases and the J gene end by 9 bases; junction bases not matched to a gene: 8. This CDR3 region has 15 residues. The germline CDR1 and CDR2 sequences are SGHRS and YFSETQ. The chain's CDR3 is CASSFSGGTRFEQFF. CDR3 coding DNA: TGCGCCAGCAGCTTTAGCGGGGGGACCCGTTTTGAGCAGTTCTTC.

This clonotype was counted between two and nine times. J is TRBJ2-2 and V is TRBV4-3; weak D call: TRBD1 (6 bases). The CDR3 runs 16 residues. Germline CDR1 and CDR2: LGHNA and YSLEER. V lost 2 bases and J lost 3, with 13 bases in between. The CDR3: CASSQNPGVHTGELFF. The CDR3 coding sequence is TGCGCCAGCAGCCAAAACCCAGGGGTGCACACCGGGGAGCTGTTTTTT.

This chain connects TRBV7-2 to TRBJ2-1; the match to TRBD2 covers 11 bases. CDR1 is SGHTA and CDR2 is FQGNSA in the germline V gene. J lost 5 bases, V lost 6 bases, and 12 bases had no gene match. CDR3 size: 17 residues. The CDR3 region is CASSRRAGLAENNEQFF. CDR3 coding DNA: TGTGCCAGCAGTCGTAGGGCGGGACTAGCGGAAAACAATGAGCAGTTCTTC. The whole variable domain, remainder taken from reference TRBV7-2 and TRBJ2-1, is GAGVSQSPSNKVTEKGKDVELRCDPISGHTALYWYRQSLGQGLEFLIYFQGNSAPDKSGLPSDRFSAERTGGSVSTLTIQRTQQEDSAVYLCASSRRAGLAENNEQFFGPGTRLTVL.

Many counts were recorded for this clonotype. Here the CDR3 DNA reads TGTGCCAGCAGCTTGCCCGGGGGGCGTAATGAGCAGTTCTTC. The encoded protein is CASSLPGGRNEQFF. The chain is built from TRBV7-2 and TRBJ2-1, with TRBD2 as a possible D gene (7 bases). With 3 bases removed from V and 7 bases from J, the gap between germline ends came to 13 bases. Germline CDR1 SGHTA, CDR2 FQGNSA. This CDR3 has 14 amino acids.

This chain connects TRBV6-2 or TRBV6-3 to TRBJ2-1; tentatively, D is TRBD2 (5 bases). The V and J ends lost 2 bases and 10 bases respectively, with 18 bases between them. The CDR3 has 15 amino acids. In germline, CDR1 is MNHEY, CDR2 SVGEGT. CDR3 sequence reads: CASSYGVARNSEQFF. The CDR3 nucleotides are TGTGCCAGCAGTTACGGGGTAGCGAGGAATTCGGAGCAGTTCTTC.

The rearrangement uses TRBV7-2 and TRBJ1-5, with D hard to call. Germline assignment: CDR1 SGHTA and CDR2 FQGNSA. CDR3 length: 15 amino acids. V lost 1 base, J lost 5 bases, and 12 bases lay in between. CDR3 nucleotides: TGTGCCAGCAGCTTAGTCTCTGCTAAGGATCAGCCCCAGCATTTT. Its translation is CASSLVSAKDQPQHF.

The V gene is TRBV7-2, the J gene TRBJ2-4; tentatively, D is TRBD1 (6 bases). V was shortened by 1 base and J by 11 bases, with 12 bases between the two germline ends. This CDR3 region has 13 residues. Germline loops: CDR1 SGHTA, CDR2 FQGNSA. The CDR3 loop reads CASSLEKQGVQYF. In DNA form, the CDR3 reads TGTGCCAGCAGCTTAGAAAAACAGGGCGTTCAGTACTTC.

This clonotype has just a few counts. V and J are TRBV20-1 and TRBJ2-1; D unclear. In germline, CDR1 is DFQATT, CDR2 SNEGSKA (reference sequence). V was shortened by 6 bases and J by 4 bases, with 7 bases between the two germline ends. CDR3 length: 11 residues. This CDR3 is CSAQEYNEQFF. In nucleotides, the CDR3 is TGCAGTGCCCAAGAGTACAATGAGCAGTTCTTC.